This T cell receptor (beta chain) is drawn from a study of early T cells in non-severe SARS-CoV-2 infection. The table lists this clonotype with a few counts. Germline V gene data show CDR1 as SEHNR and CDR2 as FQNEAQ (reference sequence). This CDR3 has 15 amino acids. The V gene end was trimmed by 5 bases and the J gene end by 6 bases; junction bases not matched to a gene: 7. Attached unique molecular identifiers marked individual cDNA molecules. TCRdb reprocessed the 5' RACE reads with MiXCR, giving one entry per CDR3 protein. The data contain roughly 47,000 distinct CDR3 sequences, 5.5% to 8% of them seen just once; the ten biggest clones take up approximately 3%.

The sample consisted of whole blood, taken at baseline. This clonotype originated in an adult who was a healthcare worker with PCR-confirmed SARS-CoV-2 infection or an uninfected control (not recorded which). The V and J genes are TRBV7-9 and TRBJ2-1; the match to TRBD1 covers 10 bases. CDR3 amino acids: CASSLGQGVGNEQFF. CDR3 DNA: TGTGCCAGCAGCCTCGGACAGGGGGTGGGCAATGAGCAGTTCTTC. The full variable domain, its missing parts supplied by reference TRBV7-9 and TRBJ2-1, is DTGVSQNPRHKITKRGQNVTFRCDPISEHNRLYWYRQTLGQGPEFLTYFQNEAQLEKSRLLSDRFSAERPKGSFSTLEIQRTEQGDSAMYLCASSLGQGVGNEQFFGPGTRLTVL.